This record concerns one T cell receptor beta chain sequence. The entry originates in a study of blood T cell repertoires in COVID-19. Study context: Whether acute or convalescent, the COVID-19 samples came from the United States, Italy and Spain. The cDNA or gDNA used as material had been derived from T cells, B-cell-depleted T cells, or PBMCs.

TCRdb's copy holds only in-frame clones and misses some; the assay was immunoSEQ multiplex PCR. This table has 100,000 to 150,000 clones, approximately 80% appearing once. Germline V lookup: CDR1 SGDLS, CDR2 YYNGEE. The V and J ends lost 2 bases and 5 bases, in that order; junction bases with no gene match: 7. The CDR3 runs to 14 residues. Sequencing input: peripheral blood. The sequence was collected from a man aged 65-85 years with acute or convalescent COVID-19. The V and J genes are TRBV9 and TRBJ2-7; 7 bases map to TRBD1. CDR3 bases: TGTGCCAGCAGCGTGGGACAGAGAGGCGACGAGCAGTACTTC. Protein sequence: CASSVGQRGDEQYF.